Presented here are 24 T cell receptor beta chains from one specimen sequenced in a study of beta chain features in type 1 diabetes. What was sequenced were expressed TCRB transcripts, since all of the isolated RNA had been reverse transcribed. The table came from immunoSEQ multiplex PCR; TCRdb's copy has only in-frame clones and leaves some out. This sample yields roughly 370,000 clones, of which roughly 13% are seen a single time; roughly 0.04% belongs to the top ten. The sample comprised naive CD4+ T cells from blood. Receptors originate from a man aged 25 to 45 in good health.

J is TRBJ2-5 and V is TRBV9; D gene uncertain. The CDR3 has 14 residues. Trimming shortened V by 5 bases and J by 5 bases, and 16 bases separated the two germline ends. Germline CDR1 SGDLS, CDR2 YYNGEE. DNA for the CDR3: TGTGCCAGCAGTTACGGGTCGAACGCGGAGACCCAGTACTTC. Protein: CASSYGSNAETQYF.

This clone was seen more than once but under ten times. The chain is built from TRBV9 and TRBJ2-5; TRBD1 is a possible D gene (5 bases). The CDR3 has 14 residues. The V end lost 3 bases, the J end lost 1 base, and 10 bases lay between the germline ends. Germline lookup yields CDR1 SGDLS and CDR2 YYNGEE. CDR3 bases: TGTGCCAGCAGCGAAGGACACTCCCAAGAGACCCAGTACTTC. Its protein is CASSEGHSQETQYF.

This sequence joins TRBV7-9 and TRBJ1-2; no clear D gene. The germline V and J ends were trimmed by 0 bases and 8 bases, with 19 bases remaining between them. There are 16 residues in the CDR3. Per germline, CDR1 SEHNR and CDR2 FQNEAQ (reference sequence). The CDR3 DNA is TGTGCCAGCAGCTTAGCCGGTCCAGCCTTGGGCTACGGCTACACCTTC. Translation: CASSLAGPALGYGYTF.

The chain carries TRBV14 and TRBJ2-3; D may match TRBD1 or TRBD2 (5 bases each). The length of the CDR3 is 15 residues. CDR1 and CDR2 from the germline V gene are SGHDN and FVKESK. V lost 4 bases and J lost 0, with 11 bases in between. The CDR3 region has the DNA TGTGCCAGCAGCCGGGACGCGCCTAGCACAGATACGCAGTATTTT. Protein sequence: CASSRDAPSTDTQYF.

This chain joins TRBV7-2 and TRBJ2-3, with TRBD2 matching 7 bases. V was pared by 1 base and J by 3 bases, with 4 bases of the junction left unmatched. The germline V gene encodes CDR1 SGHTA and CDR2 FQGNSA. The CDR3 contains 15 residues. The CDR3 nucleotides are TGTGCCAGCAGCTTAGTAGGGACTATAACAGATACGCAGTATTTT. Its translation: CASSLVGTITDTQYF.

The chain employs TRBV27 and TRBJ2-2, with 7 bases identical to TRBD1. The germline V gene encodes CDR1 MNHEY and CDR2 SMNVEV (reference sequence). The length of the CDR3 is 14 residues. The V segment lost 5 bases and the J segment 6 bases; nucleotides outside the gene matches: 6. For the CDR3, the DNA is TGTGCCAGCAGTCAGACAGGGAAGGCCGGGGAGCTGTTTTTT. It yields the protein CASSQTGKAGELFF.

J is TRBJ2-3 and V is TRBV7-3, with D tentatively TRBD2 (5 bases). Germline V gene sequence: CDR1 SGHTA, CDR2 FQGTGA. V was pared by 5 bases and J by 0 bases, with 9 bases between. This CDR3 contains 14 residues. The CDR3 coding sequence is TGTGCCAGCAGCATCAGCGGTAGCACAGATACGCAGTATTTT. Amino acid sequence: CASSISGSTDTQYF.

This rearrangement joins TRBV15 to TRBJ2-7; D may be TRBD2 (5 bases). The CDR3 is made up of 15 amino acids. The germline V gene encodes CDR1 LNHNV and CDR2 YYDKDF (reference sequence). Trimming removed 3 bases from V and 0 bases from J, with 12 bases in between. The CDR3 reads CATSRRTGSSYEQYF. The CDR3 DNA follows: TGTGCCACCAGCAGGAGGACTGGGAGCTCCTACGAGCAGTACTTC.

This clone was recorded a few times. The V gene is TRBV23-1, the J gene TRBJ2-1, with 7 bases fitting TRBD1. TRBV23-1 is an open reading frame, and its role is uncertain. V lost 7 bases to trimming and J lost 3 bases; unmatched junction nucleotides: 12. The CDR3 consists of 16 residues. The CDR3 sequence is CASTLTGTDDYNEQFF. CDR3 DNA sequence: TGCGCCAGCACACTCACCGGGACAGACGACTACAATGAGCAGTTCTTC.

As for this clone: This CDR3 is also generated by other DNA sequences in the sample. The chain employs TRBV7-2 and TRBJ2-5; 8 bases fit TRBD2. Trimming at V came to 5 bases and at J to 5 bases, leaving 7 bases not matched to a gene. The CDR3 consists of 14 residues. Germline lookup yields CDR1 SGHTA and CDR2 FQGNSA. CDR3 residues: CASSPGLAGETQYF. The CDR3 coding sequence is TGTGCCAGCAGCCCCGGACTAGCCGGGGAGACCCAGTACTTC.

The chain uses TRBV7-2 and TRBJ2-5, with D possibly being TRBD1 (6 bases). CDR1 and CDR2 (germline): SGHTA, FQGNSA. V lost 2 bases to trimming and J lost 1 base, with 11 bases between them. The CDR3 spans 15 residues. For the CDR3, the DNA is TGTGCCAGCAGCTTAAATGCAGGGGCCCAAGAGACCCAGTACTTC. Translation gives CASSLNAGAQETQYF. The complete variable domain, with remaining parts taken from reference TRBV7-2 and TRBJ2-5, reads GAGVSQSPSNKVTEKGKDVELRCDPISGHTALYWYRQSLGQGLEFLIYFQGNSAPDKSGLPSDRFSAERTGGSVSTLTIQRTQQEDSAVYLCASSLNAGAQETQYFGPGTRLLVL.

Many counts were recorded for this clone. The chain couples TRBV13 to TRBJ1-5; no definite D call. This CDR3 comprises 9 residues. Per germline, CDR1 PRHDT and CDR2 FYEKMQ (reference sequence). V was cut by 8 bases and J by 11 bases, with 7 bases left in between. The CDR3 here is CASRRTQHF. CDR3 DNA: TGTGCCAGCCGCAGGACCCAGCATTTT.

The chain uses TRBV6-1 and TRBJ2-5; TRBD1 matches at 11 bases. Germline CDR1 is MNHNS and CDR2 is SASEGT. The length of the CDR3 is 17 residues. V lost 0 bases, J lost 2 bases, and 5 bases stayed unmatched. CDR3 residues: CASSEAGQGVLQETQYF. CDR3 sequence (DNA): TGTGCCAGCAGTGAAGCGGGACAGGGGGTTCTACAAGAGACCCAGTACTTC.

This clone came up a few times. The chain joins TRBV5-1 to TRBJ2-3, with 13 bases fitting TRBD2. The CDR3 contains 16 residues. CDR1 is SGHRS, CDR2 YFSETQ, per germline. V gave up 4 bases and J gave up 3 bases; unmatched junction bases: 5. In DNA, the CDR3 is TGCGCCAGCAGCGCAGGACTAGCGGGAGCGACAGATACGCAGTATTTT. Its protein is CASSAGLAGATDTQYF.

The gene calls are TRBV14 and TRBJ2-3, with D hard to call. CDR3 length: 12 residues. The ends were cut back, 4 bases at V and 5 bases at J, with 7 bases in the middle. From germline, CDR1 is SGHDN and CDR2 FVKESK. The CDR3 nucleotides are TGTGCCAGCAGCCTCAGGCTAGATACGCAGTATTTT. Amino acid sequence: CASSLRLDTQYF.

This clone was detected ten times or more. The CDR3 bases are TGCGCCAGCAGCCAAGATCTGACAGGGAACTCCTACAATGAGCAGTTCTTC. Its protein product is CASSQDLTGNSYNEQFF. V is TRBV4-3 and J is TRBJ2-1; TRBD1 matches at 7 bases. CDR1 and CDR2 (germline): LGHNA, YSLEER. V dropped 0 bases and J dropped 0; count of bases not matched to a gene: 5. This CDR3 region has 17 residues.

There are a few counts of this clone. The gene calls are TRBV29-1 and TRBJ1-1; D is unresolved. Trimming stripped 5 bases from V and 5 bases from J, with 21 bases between. CDR3 size: 15 residues. Germline V gene data show CDR1 as SQVTM and CDR2 as ANQGSEA. CDR3 DNA: TGCAGCGTTTATTTATCTACGGGGAAGGGAACTGAAGCTTTCTTT. Amino acids: CSVYLSTGKGTEAFF.

This clone was counted between two and nine times. The chain combines TRBV5-4 with TRBJ2-3; the match to TRBD1 covers 11 bases. V trimming: 4 bases; J trimming: 0 bases; junction bases outside the gene matches: 10. Germline CDR1 reads SGHNT; CDR2 reads YYREEE (reference sequence). The CDR3 loop spans 18 amino acids. This CDR3 reads CASSRPGTGGASTDTQYF. The CDR3 region has the DNA TGTGCCAGCAGCCGCCCCGGGACAGGGGGAGCAAGCACAGATACGCAGTATTTT.

This clone was recorded a few times. V is TRBV2 and J is TRBJ2-4, with no clear D. The CDR3 runs to 11 residues. V was shortened by 7 bases and J by 9 bases, with 10 bases between the two germline ends. Germline values: CDR1 SNHLY, CDR2 FYNNEI. The CDR3: CASNDGGIQYF. CDR3 nucleotide sequence: TGTGCCAGCAATGACGGTGGCATTCAGTACTTC.

This clone showed up just a few times. This clone may be a read error of a much larger clone one base away. This sample includes further DNA sequences coding for the same CDR3. CDR3 protein: CASSLEDTQYF. The CDR3 coding sequence is TGTGCCAGCAGCTTGGAAGATACGCAGTATTTT. This rearrangement joins TRBV5-4 to TRBJ2-3; D not certain. Germline loops: CDR1 SGHNT, CDR2 YYREEE (reference sequence). V lost 0 bases and J lost 5, with 1 base in between. The CDR3 spans 11 residues.

V is TRBV2 and J is TRBJ2-3; the D gene is possibly TRBD2 (6 bases). This CDR3 is built from 16 residues. Germline V gene sequence: CDR1 SNHLY, CDR2 FYNNEI. Deletions cut 6 bases from V and 0 bases from J, with 16 bases between. CDR3 loop: CASRGPAGLSTDTQYF. The CDR3, as DNA: TGTGCCAGCAGGGGTCCAGCGGGCCTTAGCACAGATACGCAGTATTTT.

CDR3 loop: CASSFGSYSYQETQYF. In DNA, the CDR3 is TGCGCCAGCAGCTTTGGGTCATATTCATACCAAGAGACCCAGTACTTC. This chain joins TRBV5-1 and TRBJ2-5, with no clear D. This CDR3 has 16 residues. The V and J ends lost 2 bases and 0 bases respectively, with 14 bases between them. The germline CDR1 and CDR2 sequences are SGHRS and YFSETQ.

The V gene is TRBV21-1, the J gene TRBJ1-2. TRBV21-1 has pseudogene status. The CDR3 contains 12 residues. CDR3 sequence: CASITDGYGYTF. CDR3 sequence (DNA): TGTGCCAGCATTACGGACGGGTACGGCTACACCTTC.

This clone was observed a few times. The chain has TRBV7-2 and TRBJ2-3; TRBD2 is a possible D gene (6 bases). Trimming stripped 5 bases from V and 4 bases from J, with 13 bases between. CDR1 and CDR2 from the germline V gene are SGHTA and FQGNSA. CDR3 length: 14 residues. The CDR3 spells CASSPVAGSDTQYF. As DNA, the CDR3 is TGTGCCAGCAGCCCAGTCGCGGGGTCAGATACGCAGTATTTT.